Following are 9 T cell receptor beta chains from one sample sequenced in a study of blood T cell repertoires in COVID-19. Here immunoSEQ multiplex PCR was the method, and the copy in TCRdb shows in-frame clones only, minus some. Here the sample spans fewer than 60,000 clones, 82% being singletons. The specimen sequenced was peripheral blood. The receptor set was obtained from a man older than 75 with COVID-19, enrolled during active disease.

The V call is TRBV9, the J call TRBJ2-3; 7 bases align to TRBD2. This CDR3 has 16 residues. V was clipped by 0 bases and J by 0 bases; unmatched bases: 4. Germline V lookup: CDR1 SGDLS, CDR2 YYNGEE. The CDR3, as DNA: TGTGCCAGCAGCGTAGTAACGGGAGGAAGCACAGATACGCAGTATTTT. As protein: CASSVVTGGSTDTQYF. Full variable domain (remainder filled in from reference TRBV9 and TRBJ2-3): DSGVTQTPKHLITATGQRVTLRCSPRSGDLSVYWYQQSLDQGLQFLIQYYNGEERAKGNILERFSAQQFPDLHSELNLSSLELGDSALYFCASSVVTGGSTDTQYFGPGTRLTVL.

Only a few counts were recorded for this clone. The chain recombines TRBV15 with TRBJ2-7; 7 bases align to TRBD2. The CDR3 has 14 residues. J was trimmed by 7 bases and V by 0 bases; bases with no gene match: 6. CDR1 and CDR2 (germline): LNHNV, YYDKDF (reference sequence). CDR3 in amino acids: CATSRDSGMGEQYF. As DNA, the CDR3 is TGTGCCACCAGCAGAGACAGCGGGATGGGGGAGCAGTACTTC.

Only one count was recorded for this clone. Here the CDR3 reads CASSPGLAGPVEQFF. As DNA, the CDR3 is TGCGCCAGCAGCCCGGGACTAGCGGGACCGGTTGAGCAGTTCTTC. This sequence joins TRBV5-1 and TRBJ2-1; 13 bases are shared with TRBD2. The CDR3 runs to 15 residues. CDR1 is SGHRS and CDR2 is YFSETQ in the germline V gene. The J segment lost 9 bases and the V segment lost 4 bases, leaving 7 bases of the junction unmatched.

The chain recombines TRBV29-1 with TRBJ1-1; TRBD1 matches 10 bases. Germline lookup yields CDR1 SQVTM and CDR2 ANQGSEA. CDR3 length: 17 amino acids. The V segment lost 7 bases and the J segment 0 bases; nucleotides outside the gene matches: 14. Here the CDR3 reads CSANSGTGAGMNTEAFF. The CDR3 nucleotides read TGCAGCGCCAACTCCGGGACAGGGGCCGGTATGAACACTGAAGCTTTCTTT.

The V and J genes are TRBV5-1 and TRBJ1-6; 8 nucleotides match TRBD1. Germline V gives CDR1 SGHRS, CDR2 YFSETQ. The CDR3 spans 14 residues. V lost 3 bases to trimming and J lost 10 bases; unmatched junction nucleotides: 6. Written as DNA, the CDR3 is TGCGCCAGCAGCTATGGACAGGGAGAGTCACCCCTCCACTTT. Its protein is CASSYGQGESPLHF.

The chain's CDR3 is CASSYPQGQDEQYF. The CDR3 DNA sequence: TGTGCCAGCAGTTACCCTCAGGGGCAGGACGAGCAGTACTTC. V gene TRBV6-6 combines with J gene TRBJ2-7; D is possibly TRBD1 (6 bases). With 2 bases removed from V and 5 bases from J, the gap between germline ends came to 13 bases. Germline-derived CDR1 and CDR2 are MNHNY and SVGAGI (reference sequence). The CDR3 is 14 residues long.

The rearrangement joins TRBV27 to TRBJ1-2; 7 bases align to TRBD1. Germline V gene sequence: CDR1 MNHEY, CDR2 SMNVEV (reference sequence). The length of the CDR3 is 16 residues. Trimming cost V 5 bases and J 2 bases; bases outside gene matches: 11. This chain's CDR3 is CASSPPGTVLNYGYTF. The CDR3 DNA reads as TGTGCCAGCAGTCCTCCCGGGACAGTGCTCAACTATGGCTACACCTTC.

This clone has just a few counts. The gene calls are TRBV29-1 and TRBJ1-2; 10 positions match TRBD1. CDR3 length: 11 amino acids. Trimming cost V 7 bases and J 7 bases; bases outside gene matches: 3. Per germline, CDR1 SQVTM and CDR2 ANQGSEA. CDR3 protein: CSGGQGSGYTF. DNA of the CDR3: TGCAGCGGGGGACAGGGGTCTGGCTACACCTTC.

CDR3: CASSPDSLYNSPLHF. The CDR3 bases are TGTGCCAGCAGCCCGGACTCTTTGTATAATTCACCCCTCCACTTT. This chain links TRBV9 with TRBJ1-6, with unresolved D. V dropped 4 bases and J dropped 4 bases, with 12 bases sitting between them. CDR1 and CDR2 (germline): SGDLS, YYNGEE. The CDR3 loop spans 15 amino acids.